The T cell receptor (beta chain) under discussion was sequenced for a study of post-analysis software for immune sequencing data (dated by TCRdb to between 2015 and 2017). About the study as a whole: Disease courses on record covered relapsing-remitting, secondary progressive and progressive-relapsing multiple sclerosis, though some patients had no subtype annotation. The patient repertoires were compared against approximately eleven previously published healthy control repertoires obtained from donors aged roughly 6 to 25 years. A subset of samples was prepared in parallel using single-end sample barcoding, then pooled and co-amplified after Illumina adapter ligation. What the research found in general, with its limitations: When samples were clustered directly using the F measure, samples prepared in the same batch co-clustered strongly, which prompted a batch-effect correction. The multiple sclerosis patient group was slightly younger than the control group. Several TRBV segments, including TRBV5-6, TRBV5-1 and TRBV20-1, were significantly more frequent in patients than controls. Significantly lower normalized Chao1 diversity was found in multiple sclerosis patients than in controls, suggesting substantial peripheral T-cell clonal expansion.

TCR beta repertoires were profiled from peripheral blood of some 13 young patients with multiple sclerosis to demonstrate the VDJtools post-analysis software. The patients with multiple sclerosis were children and adolescents between about 6 and 17 years of age. This clonotype turned up a few times. The clone's antigen remains unknown. There are no base qualities to consult, and no much larger clone falls within one base. Receptor amplification or capture employed PCR. The instrument given in TCRdb is Illumina HiSeq 2500. Unique molecular identifiers were incorporated into TCR beta cDNA libraries to reduce PCR and sequencing biases. Every 1 to 10 million input T cells yielded about 500,000 cDNA molecules, meaning each molecule approximated one T cell. Patient libraries were prepared and sequenced with the same protocol used for the earlier healthy control dataset. Within a given batch, samples were prepared together, multiplexed and sequenced on the same HiSeq lane. The original pipeline was this. MIGEC was used to process the raw barcoded reads, and molecular identifier groups with only a single read were discarded before consensus assembly and CDR3 extraction. VDJtools was used for post-analysis of the clonotype tables, with diversity normalized by down-sampling every dataset to the smallest sample size. To correct batch-related cross-sample contamination, repertoire overlap clustering matched CDR3 amino acid sequences but not nucleotide sequences. TCRdb ran its own pipeline on the public reads, namely fastp trimming at Q25 and MiXCR clone calling, and kept in-frame beta chains. Each CDR3 protein gets just one entry, which takes the most common genes and DNA from the rows behind it. The V and J calls shown here were made by TCRdb, not taken from the authors' results. Here the sample has hundreds of thousands of distinct CDR3 sequences; about 27% occur a single time. Around 0.56% of the sample is held by the ten biggest clonotypes.

V and J are truncated by 7 bases and 3 bases respectively, leaving an intervening sequence of 8 bases. The germline V gene (reference sequence) gives CDR1 as SEHNR and CDR2 as FQNEAQ. From the cysteine through the phenylalanine, the CDR3 covers 12 amino acids. Only CDR3 DNA remains: 36 bases, in frame from the first base. The sample consisted of blood. The chain was built from TRBV7-9 and TRBJ2-3, with no confident D gene call. This TCR was sampled from a girl between 10 and 17 years old with multiple sclerosis. The sequenced DNA: TGTGCCAGCACCCCCTGGACAGATACGCAGTATTTT. Its amino acids are CASTPWTDTQYF.